This T cell receptor beta chain appears in the sequencing data of a study of blood T cells in healthy people across ages. As regards this clonotype: Its antigen is still unknown.

Regarding the study as a whole: Unsorted PBMC input precluded a conclusive naive versus antigen-experienced comparison.

Each sample yielded at least 6.5 million isolated PBMCs. The germline gives CDR1 MGHDK, CDR2 SYGVNS. This CDR3 has 14 amino acids. Trimming took 3 bases from V and 9 from J, leaving 12 bases between them. A sample-barcoded 5' primer and a J-beta primer mix were used in a second PCR of about 7 to 12 cycles. The template-switch adaptor was a 5' adaptor with 12 random nucleotides. It tagged each cDNA molecule. MiXCR, run by TCRdb on the 5' RACE reads, gives a single entry per CDR3 protein. Seen here are hundreds of thousands of distinct CDR3 sequences, 52% observed once, and the top ten hold roughly 14%.

J is TRBJ1-6 and V is TRBV25-1, with a weak D call TRBD1 (5 bases). The source is a woman aged 80 or over in good health. Specimen: blood. The CDR3 DNA reads TGTGCCAGCAGTGATGCGGGGGGGGGTTCACCCCTCCACTTT. Translation gives CASSDAGGGSPLHF.